This is a list of T cell receptor beta chains from one sample in a study of long-term antiretroviral therapy in people with HIV. Measured with immunoSEQ multiplex PCR; TCRdb has only the in-frame clones, and not every one. This sample has 30,000 to 40,000 clones; roughly 80% occur once, and the top ten carry 6.5% to 9%. Here the sequenced sample was unsorted PBMCs, taken 0.4 years before starting antiretroviral therapy. Receptors originate from a young man with HIV. CDR3s include the opening cysteine and the closing phenylalanine or tryptophan. D genes are given only for firm matches. A row's size may be missing; if present it is once, few, many or a size class.

v_call: TRBV18
clone_size: -
j_call: TRBJ1-4
d_call: -
cdr3_nt: TGTGCCAGCTCACCAGACCGGTCAACTAATGAAAAACTGTTTTTT
cdr3_aa: CASSPDRSTNEKLFF

v_call: TRBV7-6
clone_size: few
j_call: TRBJ2-4
d_call: TRBD1
cdr3_nt: TGTGCCAGCAGCCCGGGGTTGACAGGGGTCGAAAACATTCAGTACTTC
cdr3_aa: CASSPGLTGVENIQYF

v_call: TRBV14
clone_size: -
j_call: TRBJ1-2
d_call: -
cdr3_nt: TGTGCCAGCAGCCAAGACTGGGGGCATGGCTACACCTTC
cdr3_aa: CASSQDWGHGYTF

v_call: TRBV28
clone_size: -
j_call: TRBJ1-2
d_call: -
cdr3_nt: TGTGCCAGCAGGACGGGCGGGCAGAGCTATGGCTACACCTTC
cdr3_aa: CASRTGGQSYGYTF

v_call: TRBV4-1
clone_size: once
j_call: TRBJ1-1
d_call: -
cdr3_nt: TGCGCCAGCAGCCAAGTAGGGGGAGGGGCCCTGAACACTGAAGCTTTCTTT
cdr3_aa: CASSQVGGGALNTEAFF

v_call: TRBV5-1
clone_size: -
j_call: TRBJ2-2
d_call: TRBD1
cdr3_nt: TGCGCCAGCAGCGGACCGGGACAGGGCGACACCGGGGAGCTGTTTTTT
cdr3_aa: CASSGPGQGDTGELFF

v_call: TRBV4-2
clone_size: -
j_call: TRBJ2-2
d_call: -
cdr3_nt: TGTGCCAGCGGGCCCGAACCGGGACATCAAACCGGGGAGCTGTTTTTT
cdr3_aa: CASGPEPGHQTGELFF

v_call: TRBV5-4
clone_size: -
j_call: TRBJ2-3
d_call: -
cdr3_nt: TGTGCCAGCAGTCAAGAGACTGACGACACAGATACGCAGTATTTT
cdr3_aa: CASSQETDDTDTQYF

v_call: TRBV7-9
clone_size: -
j_call: TRBJ2-1
d_call: TRBD2
cdr3_nt: TGTGCCAGCAGCTTTAGAACAGCGGGAGACAATGAGCAGTTCTTC
cdr3_aa: CASSFRTAGDNEQFF

v_call: TRBV28
clone_size: -
j_call: TRBJ2-7
d_call: -
cdr3_nt: -
cdr3_aa: CASSKFGPGFQEQYF

v_call: TRBV19
clone_size: -
j_call: TRBJ2-7
d_call: TRBD2
cdr3_nt: TGTGCCAGTAGTATGGCTAGCGGGGACTACGAGCAGTACTTC
cdr3_aa: CASSMASGDYEQYF

v_call: TRBV6-5
clone_size: -
j_call: TRBJ2-7
d_call: -
cdr3_nt: TGTGCCAGCAGAGCCCAGGGGATATTCGGATACGAGCAGTACTTC
cdr3_aa: CASRAQGIFGYEQYF

v_call: TRBV7-9
clone_size: -
j_call: TRBJ2-7
d_call: TRBD1
cdr3_nt: TGTGCCAGCAGTTCCCTACAGGGACAGGGCTCCTACGAGCAGTACTTC
cdr3_aa: CASSSLQGQGSYEQYF

v_call: TRBV28
clone_size: few
j_call: TRBJ2-3
d_call: TRBD2
cdr3_nt: TGTGCCAGCAGTTCCCAAATGTTGCTAGCGGGAGAAAGTTCCTCAGATACGCAGTATTTT
cdr3_aa: CASSSQMLLAGESSSDTQYF

v_call: TRBV7-2
clone_size: -
j_call: TRBJ2-3
d_call: TRBD1
cdr3_nt: TGTGCCAGCAGCTTAGCCACATGGGGGACAGACACAGATACGCAGTATTTT
cdr3_aa: CASSLATWGTDTDTQYF

v_call: TRBV5-1
clone_size: -
j_call: TRBJ2-2
d_call: TRBD1
cdr3_nt: TGCGCCAGCAGCTTAAACAGGGGAGAGGCCGGGGAGCTGTTTTTT
cdr3_aa: CASSLNRGEAGELFF

v_call: TRBV2
clone_size: -
j_call: TRBJ1-5
d_call: TRBD1
cdr3_nt: TGTGCCAGCACGGGGACAGGGCTTGGTCAGCCCCAGCATTTT
cdr3_aa: CASTGTGLGQPQHF

v_call: TRBV2
clone_size: -
j_call: TRBJ1-1
d_call: -
cdr3_nt: TGTGCCAGCAGTGGTTTCACGGCCGGGAGGGGCACTGAAGCTTTCTTT
cdr3_aa: CASSGFTAGRGTEAFF

v_call: TRBV4-3
clone_size: -
j_call: TRBJ2-7
d_call: -
cdr3_nt: TGCGCCAGCAGCCACACCGGTGGACAGTCCTACGAGCAGTACTTC
cdr3_aa: CASSHTGGQSYEQYF

v_call: TRBV5-6
clone_size: -
j_call: TRBJ1-2
d_call: -
cdr3_nt: TGTGCCAGCAGCTGGATGACAGAGGGCTATGGCTACACCTTC
cdr3_aa: CASSWMTEGYGYTF

v_call: TRBV7-9
clone_size: few
j_call: TRBJ1-2
d_call: -
cdr3_nt: TGTGCCAGCAGCACCTGGTTGAAGGGGAGGGGTTATGGCTACACCTTC
cdr3_aa: CASSTWLKGRGYGYTF

v_call: TRBV5-6
clone_size: -
j_call: TRBJ2-2
d_call: TRBD2
cdr3_nt: TGTGCCAGCAGCTTGGCAGTAGCGGGGAACACCGGGGAGCTGTTTTTT
cdr3_aa: CASSLAVAGNTGELFF

v_call: TRBV6-5
clone_size: -
j_call: TRBJ2-3
d_call: -
cdr3_nt: TGTGCCAGCAGTTTCGACCCAACGATCACAGATACGCAGTATTTT
cdr3_aa: CASSFDPTITDTQYF

v_call: TRBV7-9
clone_size: -
j_call: TRBJ2-1
d_call: TRBD2
cdr3_nt: TGTGCCAGCAGCCCGAGTTCCAGCGGGAGTTCGAGTCTTTTTGGTCAGTTCTTC
cdr3_aa: CASSPSSSGSSSLFGQFF

v_call: TRBV28
clone_size: -
j_call: TRBJ2-5
d_call: -
cdr3_nt: TGTGCCAGCACCCCCCCCGGGACTCTGCTAGGAGAGACCCAGTACTTC
cdr3_aa: CASTPPGTLLGETQYF

v_call: TRBV27
clone_size: -
j_call: TRBJ1-5
d_call: -
cdr3_nt: TGTGCCAGCAGCCCGCTGCCGGGGTCACAGGGTGATAGCAATCAGCCCCAGCATTTT
cdr3_aa: CASSPLPGSQGDSNQPQHF

v_call: TRBV27
clone_size: -
j_call: TRBJ1-4
d_call: TRBD1
cdr3_nt: TGTGCCAGCAGTTCGGGACAGGGTAATGAAAAACTGTTTTTT
cdr3_aa: CASSSGQGNEKLFF

v_call: TRBV19
clone_size: -
j_call: TRBJ1-5
d_call: -
cdr3_nt: TGTGCCAGTAGTATGAGGGGGGGTCGGGGTCAGCCCCAGCATTTT
cdr3_aa: CASSMRGGRGQPQHF

v_call: TRBV5-3
clone_size: -
j_call: TRBJ2-7
d_call: TRBD1
cdr3_nt: TGTGCCAGAAGCTTGTGCCCCGGGACAGTGGCCTACGAGCAGTACTTC
cdr3_aa: CARSLCPGTVAYEQYF

v_call: TRBV5-6
clone_size: -
j_call: TRBJ1-3
d_call: TRBD1
cdr3_nt: TGTGCCAGCAGCCCAGGGGGAGGAAACACCATATATTTT
cdr3_aa: CASSPGGGNTIYF

v_call: TRBV6-5
clone_size: -
j_call: TRBJ2-5
d_call: -
cdr3_nt: TGTGCCAGCAGTTACTCTGGCGGCACTCAAGAGACCCAGTACTTC
cdr3_aa: CASSYSGGTQETQYF

v_call: TRBV2
clone_size: once
j_call: TRBJ2-4
d_call: -
cdr3_nt: TGTGCCAGCAGTGATCTAATAAATACCAAAAACATTCAGTACTTC
cdr3_aa: CASSDLINTKNIQYF

v_call: TRBV19
clone_size: -
j_call: TRBJ1-1
d_call: -
cdr3_nt: TGTGCCAGTAGTATGGGTGTCGACATGAACACTGAAGCTTTCTTT
cdr3_aa: CASSMGVDMNTEAFF

v_call: TRBV5-6
clone_size: -
j_call: TRBJ2-7
d_call: -
cdr3_nt: TGTGCCAGCAGCTTCAGCATACCCTACGAACAGTACTTC
cdr3_aa: CASSFSIPYEQYF

v_call: TRBV5-1
clone_size: -
j_call: TRBJ1-1
d_call: -
cdr3_nt: TGCGCCAGCAGCTTGGCGGGAGGGGTTGAAGCTTTCTTT
cdr3_aa: CASSLAGGVEAFF

v_call: TRBV2
clone_size: -
j_call: TRBJ1-5
d_call: -
cdr3_nt: TGTGCCAGCAGTGACTATAGCAATCAGCCCCAGCATTTT
cdr3_aa: CASSDYSNQPQHF

v_call: TRBV28
clone_size: -
j_call: TRBJ1-3
d_call: -
cdr3_nt: TGTGCCAGCAGTACCGGACAGCCTCTTGGTACCATATATTTT
cdr3_aa: CASSTGQPLGTIYF

v_call: TRBV6-6
clone_size: few
j_call: TRBJ1-2
d_call: TRBD1
cdr3_nt: TGTGCCAGCAGCCAACGACAGGGGCGATGGGATGGCTACACCTTC
cdr3_aa: CASSQRQGRWDGYTF

v_call: TRBV9
clone_size: -
j_call: TRBJ2-3
d_call: TRBD2
cdr3_nt: TGTGCCGCCGGGGGGGGGAATGGGGCAGATACGCAGTATTTT
cdr3_aa: CAAGGGNGADTQYF

v_call: TRBV7-9
clone_size: -
j_call: TRBJ1-2
d_call: -
cdr3_nt: TGTGCCAGCAGCTTACGGGGGAGAGATGGCTACACCTTC
cdr3_aa: CASSLRGRDGYTF

v_call: TRBV5-1
clone_size: -
j_call: TRBJ1-1
d_call: -
cdr3_nt: TGCGCCAGCAGCGGGGGGGTCGGGTCGGGGGCTTTCTTT
cdr3_aa: CASSGGVGSGAFF

v_call: TRBV5-8
clone_size: -
j_call: TRBJ1-2
d_call: TRBD1
cdr3_nt: TGTGCCAGCAGCTTCTCAAACTTGGACAGGTTTTTCTTCTCGTATGGCTACACCTTC
cdr3_aa: CASSFSNLDRFFFSYGYTF